The sequence of this T cell receptor (beta chain) was determined in a study of blood T cells in healthy people across ages. The authors ran a second PCR of roughly 6 to 12 cycles using a sample-barcoded 5' primer and a J-beta primer mix. Every cDNA was tagged by a template-switch adaptor with 12 random nucleotides. TCRdb itself ran the 5' RACE reads through MiXCR, one entry per CDR3 protein. The table lists approximately 730,000 distinct CDR3 sequences, 40% to 65% of them singletons, with 40% to 50% in the top ten. This CDR3 has 16 amino acids. CDR1 DFQATT and CDR2 SNEGSKA come from the germline V gene (reference sequence). With 0 bases clipped from V and 6 bases from J, the junction kept 14 bases outside the gene matches.

The sample taken for sequencing was blood. The clonotype was recovered from a man older than 75 in good health. The chain recombines TRBV20-1 with TRBJ2-7; TRBD2 matches at 7 bases. CDR3 sequence reads: CSAREVGLAAVAEQYF. The CDR3 nucleotides are TGCAGTGCTAGAGAAGTGGGGCTAGCGGCTGTAGCCGAGCAGTACTTC.